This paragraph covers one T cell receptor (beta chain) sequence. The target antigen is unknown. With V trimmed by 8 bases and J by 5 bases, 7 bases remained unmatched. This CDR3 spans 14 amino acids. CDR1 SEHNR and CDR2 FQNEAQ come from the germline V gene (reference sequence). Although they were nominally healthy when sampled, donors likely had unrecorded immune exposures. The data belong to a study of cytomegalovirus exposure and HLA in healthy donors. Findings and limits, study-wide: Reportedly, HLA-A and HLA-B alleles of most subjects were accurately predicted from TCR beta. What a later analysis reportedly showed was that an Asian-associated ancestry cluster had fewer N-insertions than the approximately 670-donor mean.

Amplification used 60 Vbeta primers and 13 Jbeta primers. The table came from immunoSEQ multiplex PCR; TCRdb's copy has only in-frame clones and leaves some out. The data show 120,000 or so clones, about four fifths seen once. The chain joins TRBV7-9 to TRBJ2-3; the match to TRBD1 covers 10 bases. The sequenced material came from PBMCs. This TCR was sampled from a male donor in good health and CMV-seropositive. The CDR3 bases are TGTGCCAGCGCGGGACAGGGGATCAGAGATACGCAGTATTTT. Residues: CASAGQGIRDTQYF.